This section outlines one T cell receptor (beta chain) sequence together with its context. The data stem from a study of blood T cells in healthy people across ages. Primers used in a second PCR of about 6 to 11 cycles were a sample-barcoded 5' primer and a J-beta primer mix. Using its own MiXCR run on the 5' RACE reads, TCRdb lists one record per CDR3 protein. The repertoire holds around 1.5 million distinct CDR3 sequences, with approximately 40% as singletons. The germline CDR1 and CDR2 sequences are ENHRY and SYGVKD. V shed 4 bases and J 6 bases; nucleotides not matched to a gene: 5. The length of the CDR3 is 14 residues.

The V gene is TRBV10-3, the J gene TRBJ2-1, with 8 bases aligning to TRBD1. Input material: blood. The TCR was taken from a woman younger than 35 in good health. In DNA form, the CDR3 reads TGTGCCATCAGTGCCACCGGACAGGGCAATGAGCAGTTCTTC. It yields the protein CAISATGQGNEQFF.